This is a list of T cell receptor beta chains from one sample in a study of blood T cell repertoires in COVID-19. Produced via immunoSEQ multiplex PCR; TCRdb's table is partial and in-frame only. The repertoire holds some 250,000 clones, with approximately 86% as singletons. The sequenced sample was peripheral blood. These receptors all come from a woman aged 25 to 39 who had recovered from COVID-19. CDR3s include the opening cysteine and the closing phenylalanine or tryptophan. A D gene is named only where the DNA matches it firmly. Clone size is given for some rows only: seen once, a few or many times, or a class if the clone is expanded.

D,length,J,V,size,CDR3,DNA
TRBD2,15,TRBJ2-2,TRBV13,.,CASSPSGGYFGELFF,TGTGCCAGCAGCCCCAGCGGGGGGTATTTCGGGGAGCTGTTTTTT
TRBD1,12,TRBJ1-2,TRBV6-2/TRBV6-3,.,CASGRDRVGYTF,TGTGCCAGCGGCCGGGACAGAGTGGGATACACCTTC
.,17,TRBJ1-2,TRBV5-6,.,CASSLIEMTLLNYGYTF,TGTGCCAGCAGCTTGATCGAAATGACTCTGCTTAACTATGGCTACACCTTC
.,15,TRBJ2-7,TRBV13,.,CASSLGPPRGYEQYF,TGTGCCAGCAGCTTAGGGCCCCCCCGAGGCTACGAGCAGTACTTC
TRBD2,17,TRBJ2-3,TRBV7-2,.,CASSLVLRGEGPDTQYF,TGTGCCAGCAGCTTAGTTCTGCGGGGGGAGGGGCCAGATACGCAGTATTTT
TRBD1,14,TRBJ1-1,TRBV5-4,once,CASSSTGSGTEAFF,TGTGCCAGCAGCTCGACAGGGAGCGGCACTGAAGCTTTCTTT
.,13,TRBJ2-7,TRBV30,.,CACLTRSSYEQYF,TGTGCCTGCCTTACAAGAAGCTCCTACGAGCAGTACTTC
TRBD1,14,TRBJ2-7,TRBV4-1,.,CASSQEEQGREQYF,TGCGCCAGCAGCCAAGAGGAACAGGGGCGCGAGCAGTACTTC
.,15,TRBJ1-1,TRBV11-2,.,CASSSPQQGRTEAFF,TGTGCCAGCAGCTCTCCACAACAGGGCAGGACTGAAGCTTTCTTT
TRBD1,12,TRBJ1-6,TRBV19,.,CASSLKGGRLHF,TGTGCCAGTAGTTTAAAAGGGGGCCGCCTCCACTTT
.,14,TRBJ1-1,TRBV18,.,CASGRGHTNTEAFF,TGTGCCAGCGGACGGGGACATACGAACACTGAAGCTTTCTTT
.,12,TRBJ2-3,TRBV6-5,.,CASSYGSDTQYF,TGTGCCAGCAGTTACGGCTCAGATACGCAGTATTTT
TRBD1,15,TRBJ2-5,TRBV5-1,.,CASSLSGTGIETQYF,TGCGCCAGCAGCTTGTCAGGGACAGGGATTGAGACCCAGTACTTC
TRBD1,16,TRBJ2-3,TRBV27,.,CASEGGRLSSTDTQYF,TGTGCCAGCGAAGGGGGCCGCCTCTCTAGCACAGATACGCAGTATTTT
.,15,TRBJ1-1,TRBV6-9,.,CASSYPARPNTEAFF,TGTGCCAGCAGTTATCCTGCCAGGCCTAACACTGAAGCTTTCTTT
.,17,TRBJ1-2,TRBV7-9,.,CASRPRAGTGLGSGYTF,TGTGCCAGCAGGCCCCGCGCCGGCACGGGGTTAGGTTCTGGCTACACCTTC
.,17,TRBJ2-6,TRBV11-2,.,CASSLDIRSSGANVLTF,TGTGCCAGCAGCTTAGATATTCGGAGCTCTGGGGCCAACGTCCTGACTTTC
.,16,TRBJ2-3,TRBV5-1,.,CASSWGGQISTDTQYF,TGCGCCAGCAGCTGGGGCGGACAGATTAGCACAGATACGCAGTATTTT
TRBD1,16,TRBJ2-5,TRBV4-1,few,CASSPTQGADQETQYF,TGCGCCAGCAGCCCGACACAGGGGGCTGACCAAGAGACCCAGTACTTC
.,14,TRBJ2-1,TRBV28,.,CASSLGQGIYEQFF,TGTGCCAGCAGTTTAGGGCAGGGGATATATGAGCAGTTCTTC
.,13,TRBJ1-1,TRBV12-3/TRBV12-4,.,CASSSRVGTEAFF,TGTGCCAGCAGTTCCAGGGTTGGCACTGAAGCTTTCTTT
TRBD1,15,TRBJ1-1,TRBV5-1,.,CASSERTGGNTEAFF,TGCGCCAGCAGCGAAAGGACAGGTGGTAACACTGAAGCTTTCTTT
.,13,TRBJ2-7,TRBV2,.,CASSEARSYEQYF,TGTGCCAGCAGTGAAGCGCGGTCCTACGAGCAGTACTTC
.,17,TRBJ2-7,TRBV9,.,CASSPHTGSSAAYEQYF,TGTGCCAGCAGCCCCCACACCGGCTCCTCGGCGGCCTACGAGCAGTACTTC
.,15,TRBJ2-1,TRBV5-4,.,CASSLGQFAYNEQFF,TGTGCCAGCAGCTTAGGACAGTTCGCCTACAATGAGCAGTTCTTC
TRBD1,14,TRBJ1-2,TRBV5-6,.,CASSLGDRPYGYTF,TGTGCCAGCAGCTTGGGGGACAGGCCCTATGGCTACACCTTC
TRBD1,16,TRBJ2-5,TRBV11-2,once,CASSLPIQGAGETQYF,TGTGCCAGCAGCTTACCGATCCAGGGGGCGGGGGAGACCCAGTACTTC
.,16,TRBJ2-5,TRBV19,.,CASSLLGGLGGETQYF,TGTGCCAGTAGTCTCCTCGGGGGACTTGGGGGAGAGACCCAGTACTTC
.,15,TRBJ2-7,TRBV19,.,CATQPAGGWAYEQYF,TGTGCCACCCAACCCGCCGGGGGATGGGCCTACGAGCAGTACTTC
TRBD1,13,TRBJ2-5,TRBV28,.,CASNLGQGATQYF,TGTGCCAGCAACCTGGGCCAGGGGGCGACCCAGTACTTC
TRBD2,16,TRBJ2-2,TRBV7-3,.,CASSARLAVNTGELFF,TGTGCCAGCAGCGCACGACTAGCGGTGAACACCGGGGAGCTGTTTTTT
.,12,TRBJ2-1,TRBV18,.,CASSQDNYEQFF,TGTGCCAGCTCACAGGACAACTATGAGCAGTTCTTC
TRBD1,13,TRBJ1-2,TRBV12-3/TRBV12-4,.,CASTPDRVLGYTF,TGTGCCAGCACCCCGGACAGGGTGCTCGGCTACACCTTC
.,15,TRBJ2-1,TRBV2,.,CASSERLGGYNEQFF,TGTGCCAGCAGTGAACGGCTTGGGGGGTACAATGAGCAGTTCTTC
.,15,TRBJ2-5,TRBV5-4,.,CASSFRLFQEETQYF,TGTGCCAGCAGCTTCAGGCTTTTCCAAGAAGAGACCCAGTACTTC
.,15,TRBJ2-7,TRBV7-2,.,CASSFFEVATYEQYF,TGTGCCAGCAGCTTTTTTGAGGTGGCTACCTACGAGCAGTACTTC
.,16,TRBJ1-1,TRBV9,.,CASTQSGGEPNTEAFF,TGTGCCAGCACCCAGTCGGGGGGAGAGCCGAACACTGAAGCTTTCTTT
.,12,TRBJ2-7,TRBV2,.,CASSELRVEQYF,TGTGCCAGCAGTGAACTCAGGGTCGAGCAGTACTTC
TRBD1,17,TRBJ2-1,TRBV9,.,CASSVASGTDRVGEQFF,TGTGCCAGCAGCGTAGCATCCGGGACAGATAGGGTTGGTGAGCAGTTCTTC
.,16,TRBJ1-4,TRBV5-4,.,CASQDRGRATNEKLFF,TGTGCCAGCCAAGATAGGGGCCGCGCAACTAATGAAAAACTGTTTTTT
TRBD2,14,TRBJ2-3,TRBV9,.,CASSSGLAGVYGYF,TGTGCCAGCAGCTCGGGACTAGCGGGGGTGTATGGTTATTTT
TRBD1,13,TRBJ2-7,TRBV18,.,CASSPGQTYEQYF,TGTGCCAGCTCACCGGGACAGACCTACGAGCAGTACTTC
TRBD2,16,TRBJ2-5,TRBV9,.,CASSVGGGGALETQYF,TGTGCCAGCAGCGTAGGTGGCGGGGGGGCCTTAGAGACCCAGTACTTC
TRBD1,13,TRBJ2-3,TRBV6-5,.,CASRAGGTDTQYF,TGTGCCAGCAGGGCAGGGGGAACAGATACGCAGTATTTT
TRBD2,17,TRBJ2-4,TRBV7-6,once,CASSAQGGLAAKNIQYF,TGTGCCAGCAGCGCCCAAGGTGGTCTAGCGGCGAAAAACATTCAGTACTTC
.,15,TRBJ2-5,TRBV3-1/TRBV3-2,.,CASSQDYGRGETQYF,TGTGCCAGCAGCCAAGATTACGGCAGGGGTGAGACCCAGTACTTC
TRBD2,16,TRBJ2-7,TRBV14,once,CASSQDPGGASYEQYF,TGTGCCAGCAGCCAAGATCCCGGGGGGGCCTCCTACGAGCAGTACTTC
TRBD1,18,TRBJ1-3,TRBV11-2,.,CASSTIHGQGAGGNTIYF,TGTGCCAGCAGCACCATACATGGACAGGGGGCCGGAGGAAACACCATATATTTT
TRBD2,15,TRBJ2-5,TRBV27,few,CASRIAGGQKETQYF,TGTGCCAGCAGAATAGCGGGGGGGCAAAAAGAGACCCAGTACTTC
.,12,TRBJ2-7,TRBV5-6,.,CASSSGIYEQYF,TGTGCCAGCAGCTCAGGGATCTACGAGCAGTACTTC
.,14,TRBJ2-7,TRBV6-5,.,CASRQVAESYEQYF,TGTGCCAGCAGACAGGTTGCTGAATCCTACGAGCAGTACTTC
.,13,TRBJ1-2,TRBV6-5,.,CASHVGNNYGYTF,TGTGCCAGTCATGTTGGCAATAACTATGGCTACACCTTC
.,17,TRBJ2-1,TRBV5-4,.,CASSLEMVGGPGNEQFF,TGTGCCAGCAGCTTGGAGATGGTGGGGGGGCCAGGCAATGAGCAGTTCTTC
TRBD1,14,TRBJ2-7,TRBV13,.,CASSTTGGWVEQYF,TGTGCCAGCAGCACCACAGGGGGCTGGGTTGAGCAGTACTTC
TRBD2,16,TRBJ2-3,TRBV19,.,CASSMEGTSGTDTQYF,TGTGCCAGTAGTATGGAGGGGACTAGCGGCACAGATACGCAGTATTTT
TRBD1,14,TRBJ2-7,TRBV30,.,CAWSAGTGSYEQYF,TGTGCCTGGAGTGCGGGGACAGGGAGCTACGAGCAGTACTTC
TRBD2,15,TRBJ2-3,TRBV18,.,CASSPAGGQSDTQYF,TGTGCCAGCTCACCAGCGGGGGGGCAATCAGATACGCAGTATTTT
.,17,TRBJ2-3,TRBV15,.,CATSRVDAGRGVDTQYF,TGTGCCACCAGCAGAGTAGATGCGGGGCGCGGTGTGGATACGCAGTATTTT
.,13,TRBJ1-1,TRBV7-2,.,CASSRGHNTEAFF,TGTGCCAGCAGTCGAGGACACAACACTGAAGCTTTCTTT
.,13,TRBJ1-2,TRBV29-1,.,CSVALGSGYGYTF,TGCAGCGTTGCTCTAGGATCGGGCTATGGCTACACCTTC